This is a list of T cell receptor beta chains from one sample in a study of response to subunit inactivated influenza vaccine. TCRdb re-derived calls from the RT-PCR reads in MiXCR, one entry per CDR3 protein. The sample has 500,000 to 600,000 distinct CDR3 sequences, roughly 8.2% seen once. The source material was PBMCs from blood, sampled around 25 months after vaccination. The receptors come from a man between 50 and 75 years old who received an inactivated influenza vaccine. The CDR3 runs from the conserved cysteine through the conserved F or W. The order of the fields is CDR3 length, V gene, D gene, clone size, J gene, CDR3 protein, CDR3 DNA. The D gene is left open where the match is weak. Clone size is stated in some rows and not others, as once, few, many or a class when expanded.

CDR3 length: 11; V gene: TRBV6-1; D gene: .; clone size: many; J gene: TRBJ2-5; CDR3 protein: CASRSQETQYF; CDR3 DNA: TGTGCCAGCAGATCCCAAGAGACCCAGTACTTC
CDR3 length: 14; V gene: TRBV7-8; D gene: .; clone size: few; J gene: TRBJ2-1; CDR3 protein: CASSLGDPNNEQFF; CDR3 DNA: TGTGCCAGCAGCTTAGGGGACCCAAACAATGAGCAGTTCTTC
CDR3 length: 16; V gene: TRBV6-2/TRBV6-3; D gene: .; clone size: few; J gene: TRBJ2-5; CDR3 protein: CASRNPTATPQETQYF; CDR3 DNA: TGTGCCAGCAGAAACCCGACAGCCACGCCCCAAGAGACCCAGTACTTC
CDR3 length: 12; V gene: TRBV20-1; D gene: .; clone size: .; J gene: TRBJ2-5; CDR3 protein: CSASDRTETQYF; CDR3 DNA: TGCAGTGCTAGTGACAGGACAGAGACCCAGTACTTC
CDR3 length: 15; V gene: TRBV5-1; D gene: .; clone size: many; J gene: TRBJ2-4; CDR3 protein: CASSLDQPPSGIQYF; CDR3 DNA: TGCGCCAGCAGCTTGGACCAGCCCCCCTCGGGCATTCAGTACTTC
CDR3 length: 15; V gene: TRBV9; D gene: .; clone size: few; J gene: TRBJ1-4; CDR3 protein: CASSVEPGQNEKLFF; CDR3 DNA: TGTGCCAGCAGCGTAGAGCCGGGACAAAATGAAAAACTGTTTTTT
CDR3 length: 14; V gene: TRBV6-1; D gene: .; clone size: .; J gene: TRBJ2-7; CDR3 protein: CASSPGTAGYEQYF; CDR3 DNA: TGTGCCAGCAGCCCCGGGACGGCTGGCTACGAGCAGTACTTC
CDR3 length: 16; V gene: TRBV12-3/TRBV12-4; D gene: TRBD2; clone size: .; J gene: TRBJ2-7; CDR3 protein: CASSSPPWSGGVEQYF; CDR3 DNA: TGTGCCAGCAGTTCCCCCCCTTGGAGCGGGGGGGTCGAGCAGTACTTC
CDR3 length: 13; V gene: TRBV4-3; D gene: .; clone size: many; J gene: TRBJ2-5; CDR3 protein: CASSRRYQETQYF; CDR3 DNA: TGCGCCAGCAGCCGGAGGTACCAAGAGACCCAGTACTTC
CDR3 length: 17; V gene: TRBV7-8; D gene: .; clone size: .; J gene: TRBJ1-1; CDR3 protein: CASSPRGARSMNTEAFF; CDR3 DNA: TGTGCCAGCAGCCCCCGGGGGGCGAGGTCCATGAACACTGAAGCTTTCTTT
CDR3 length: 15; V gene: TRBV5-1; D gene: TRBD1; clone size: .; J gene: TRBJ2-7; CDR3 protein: CASSTTGQGRFGQYF; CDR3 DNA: TGCGCCAGCAGCACGACGGGACAGGGGCGTTTTGGGCAGTACTTC
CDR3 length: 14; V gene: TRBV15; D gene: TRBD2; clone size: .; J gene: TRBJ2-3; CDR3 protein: CATSRSGSTDTQYF; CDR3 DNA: TGTGCCACCAGCAGAAGCGGGAGCACAGATACGCAGTATTTC
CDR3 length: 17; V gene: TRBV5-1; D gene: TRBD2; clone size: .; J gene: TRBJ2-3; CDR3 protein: CASSLGPASGVTDTQYF; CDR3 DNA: TGCGCCAGCAGCTTGGGTCCGGCTAGCGGGGTCACAGATACGCAGTATTTT
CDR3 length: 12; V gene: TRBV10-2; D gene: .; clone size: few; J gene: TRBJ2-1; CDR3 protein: CASSEARDEQFF; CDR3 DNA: TGCGCCAGCAGTGAAGCGAGGGATGAGCAGTTCTTC
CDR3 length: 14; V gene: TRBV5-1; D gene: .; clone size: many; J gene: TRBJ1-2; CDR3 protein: CASSLFRGNGGYTF; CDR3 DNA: TGCGCCAGCAGCTTGTTTCGGGGAAACGGCGGCTACACCTTC
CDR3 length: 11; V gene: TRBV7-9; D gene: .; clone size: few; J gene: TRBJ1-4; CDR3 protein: CASSWGEKLFF; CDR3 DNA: TGTGCCAGCAGCTGGGGGGAAAAACTGTTTTTT
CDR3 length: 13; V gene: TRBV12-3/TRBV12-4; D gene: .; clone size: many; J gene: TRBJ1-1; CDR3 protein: CASSFLPSTEAFF; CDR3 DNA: TGTGCCAGCAGTTTCTTGCCCAGCACTGAAGCTTTCTTT
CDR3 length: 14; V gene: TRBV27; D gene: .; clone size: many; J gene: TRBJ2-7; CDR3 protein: CASKPWTASYEQYF; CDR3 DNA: TGTGCCAGCAAACCCTGGACAGCCTCCTACGAGCAGTACTTC
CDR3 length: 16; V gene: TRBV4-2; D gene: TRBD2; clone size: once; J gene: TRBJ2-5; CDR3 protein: CASSHDLRLAQETQYF; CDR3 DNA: TGTGCCAGCAGCCATGACCTAAGACTAGCCCAAGAGACCCAGTACTTC
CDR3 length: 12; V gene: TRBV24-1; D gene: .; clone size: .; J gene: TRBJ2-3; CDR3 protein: CATSGDTDTQYF; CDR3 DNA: TGTGCCACCAGTGGGGATACAGATACGCAGTATTTT
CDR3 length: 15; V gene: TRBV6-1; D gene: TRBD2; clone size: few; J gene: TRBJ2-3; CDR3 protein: CASNVKTSGTDTQYF; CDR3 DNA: TGTGCCAGCAACGTCAAGACTAGCGGCACAGATACGCAGTATTTT
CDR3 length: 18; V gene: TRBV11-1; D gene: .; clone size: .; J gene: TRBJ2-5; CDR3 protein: CASSLLPWAGESRETQYF; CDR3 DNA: TGTGCCAGCAGCTTACTTCCCTGGGCAGGGGAGTCGCGAGAGACCCAGTACTTC
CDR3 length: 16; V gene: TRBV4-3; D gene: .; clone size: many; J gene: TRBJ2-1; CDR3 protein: CASSQDNQGRYNEQFF; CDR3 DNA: TGCGCCAGCAGCCAAGATAATCAGGGGAGATACAATGAGCAGTTCTTC
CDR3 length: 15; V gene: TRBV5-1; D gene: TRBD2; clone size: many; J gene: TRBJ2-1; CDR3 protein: CASSLEGLVHNEQFF; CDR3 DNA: TGCGCCAGCAGCTTGGAAGGACTAGTCCACAATGAGCAGTTCTTC
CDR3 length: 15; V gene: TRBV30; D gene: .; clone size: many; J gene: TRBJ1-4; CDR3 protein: CAWSVGLGTAEKLFF; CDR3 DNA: TGTGCCTGGAGTGTAGGTCTGGGAACGGCAGAAAAACTGTTTTTT
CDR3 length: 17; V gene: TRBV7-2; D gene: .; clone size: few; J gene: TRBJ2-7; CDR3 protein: CASSSRPRGSSSYEQYF; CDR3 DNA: TGTGCCAGCAGCTCACGCCCGAGGGGCTCAAGCTCCTACGAGCAGTACTTC
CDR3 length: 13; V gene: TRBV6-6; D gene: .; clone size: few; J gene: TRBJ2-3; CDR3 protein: CASSYSTGSAQYF; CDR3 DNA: TGTGCCAGCAGTTACTCGACCGGGAGCGCGCAGTATTTT
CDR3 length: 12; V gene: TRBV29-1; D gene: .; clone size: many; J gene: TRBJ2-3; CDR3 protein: CSVAAGWDTQYF; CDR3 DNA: TGCAGCGTTGCGGCAGGGTGGGATACGCAGTATTTT
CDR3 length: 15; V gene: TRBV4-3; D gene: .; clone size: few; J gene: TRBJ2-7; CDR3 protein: CASSQDPAVGYEQYF; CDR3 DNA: TGCGCCAGCAGCCAAGATCCTGCGGTTGGGTACGAGCAGTACTTC
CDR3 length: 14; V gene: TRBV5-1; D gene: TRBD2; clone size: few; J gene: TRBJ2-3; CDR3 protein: CASSFQTSPDTQYF; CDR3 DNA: TGCGCCAGCAGCTTTCAGACTAGCCCAGATACGCAGTATTTT
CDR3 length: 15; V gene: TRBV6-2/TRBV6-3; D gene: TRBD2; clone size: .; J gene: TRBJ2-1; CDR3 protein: CASSWGLAKGDEQFF; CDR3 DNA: TGTGCCAGCAGTTGGGGACTAGCAAAAGGGGATGAGCAGTTCTTC
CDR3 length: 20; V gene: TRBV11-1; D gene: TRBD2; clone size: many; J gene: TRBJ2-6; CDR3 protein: CASSTGLAGGPGSGANVLTF; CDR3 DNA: TGTGCCAGCAGCACTGGACTAGCGGGAGGGCCAGGCTCTGGGGCCAACGTCCTGACTTTC
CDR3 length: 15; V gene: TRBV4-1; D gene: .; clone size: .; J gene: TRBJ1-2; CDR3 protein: CASSRPGRENYGYTF; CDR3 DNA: TGCGCCAGCAGCCGGCCGGGCCGGGAAAACTATGGCTACACCTTC
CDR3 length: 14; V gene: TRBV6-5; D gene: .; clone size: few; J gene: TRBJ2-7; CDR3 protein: CASSYTGRRHEQYF; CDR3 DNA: TGTGCCAGCAGTTATACAGGGCGGCGCCACGAGCAGTACTTC
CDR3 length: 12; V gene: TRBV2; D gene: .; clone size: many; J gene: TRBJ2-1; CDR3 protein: CASSPGGNEQFF; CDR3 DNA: TGTGCCAGCAGTCCAGGGGGGAATGAGCAGTTCTTC